One and the same sample provided the 31 T cell receptor beta chains below, sequenced in a study of blood T cell repertoires in COVID-19. This table comes from immunoSEQ multiplex PCR, and its TCRdb copy is limited to in-frame clones, with some not included. There are about 120,000 clones in the sample; 79% occur only once, and 3% to 4.5% lies in the top ten. Sequencing was performed on peripheral blood. All receptors derive from a woman older than 75 with acute or convalescent COVID-19.

The genes are TRBV11-2 and TRBJ2-6, with D unclear. The CDR3 covers 15 residues. With 1 base removed from V and 0 bases from J, the gap between germline ends came to 4 bases. CDR1 SGHAT and CDR2 FQNNGV come from the germline V gene. The CDR3, as DNA: TGTGCCAGCAGCTTAGCTTCCTCTGGGGCCAACGTCCTGACTTTC. As protein: CASSLASSGANVLTF. Looking up the rest from reference TRBV11-2 and TRBJ2-6 gives the full variable domain: EAGVAQSPRYKIIEKRQSVAFWCNPISGHATLYWYQQILGQGPKLLIQFQNNGVVDDSQLPKDRFSAERLKGVDSTLKIQPAKLEDSAVYLCASSLASSGANVLTFGAGSRLTVL.

This clone was counted once. V and J are TRBV5-1 and TRBJ1-5, with 9 bases lining up with TRBD1. Trimming at V came to 3 bases and at J to 1 base, leaving 2 bases not matched to a gene. This CDR3 is built from 15 residues. Germline V gives CDR1 SGHRS, CDR2 YFSETQ. CDR3 amino acids: CASSWGTGSNQPQHF. The CDR3 region has the DNA TGCGCCAGCAGCTGGGGGACAGGGAGCAATCAGCCCCAGCATTTT.

In DNA form, the CDR3 reads TGTGCCAGCAGCTTAAGTCTATCTATGAACACTGAAGCTTTCTTT. This translates into CASSLSLSMNTEAFF. This chain links TRBV7-9 with TRBJ1-1, with unresolved D. Looked up from germline, CDR1 is SEHNR and CDR2 is FQNEAQ (reference sequence). The CDR3 extends over 15 amino acids. The V end was cut by 2 bases, the J end by 0 bases, with 10 bases between.

The V and J genes are TRBV5-5 and TRBJ2-5; the match to TRBD1 covers 9 bases. Germline-derived CDR1 and CDR2 are SGHKS and YYEKEE (reference sequence). CDR3 size: 14 residues. V was pared by 4 bases and J by 4 bases, with 5 bases of the junction left unmatched. This chain's CDR3 is CASSRTGVAETQYF. CDR3 nucleotide sequence: TGTGCCAGCAGCCGGACAGGGGTTGCAGAGACCCAGTACTTC.

V usage is TRBV6-5 and J usage is TRBJ1-1; D is uncertain. Trimming shortened V by 7 bases and J by 3 bases, and 15 bases separated the two germline ends. This CDR3 region has 14 residues. Germline-derived CDR1 and CDR2 are MNHEY and SVGAGI. In nucleotides, the CDR3 is TGTGCCAGCACCTCGTCCGGGCGGGACACTGAAGCTTTCTTT. Translation: CASTSSGRDTEAFF.

This chain connects TRBV30 to TRBJ1-1; 9 nucleotides line up with TRBD1. This CDR3 spans 15 amino acids. J lost 6 bases, V lost 8 bases, and 16 bases had no gene match. Germline CDR1 is GTSNPN and CDR2 is SVGIG (reference sequence). CDR3 protein: CAHRRRDRDVPEAFF. In DNA form, the CDR3 reads TGTGCCCATCGGCGCCGGGACAGGGACGTTCCTGAAGCTTTCTTT. The full variable domain, with the rest looked up from reference TRBV30 and TRBJ1-1, is SQTIHQWPATLVQPVGSPLSLECTVEGTSNPNLYWYRQAAGRGLQLLFYSVGIGQISSEVPQNLSASRPQDRQFILSSKKLLLSDSGFYLCAHRRRDRDVPEAFFGQGTRLTVV.

The genes are TRBV2 and TRBJ1-5; TRBD1 aligns across 8 bases. The V gene's germline CDR1 is SNHLY and CDR2 FYNNEI. CDR3 length: 14 amino acids. V was pared by 3 bases and J by 7 bases, with 5 bases of the junction left unmatched. The CDR3 DNA sequence: TGTGCCAGCAGTGATCGGACAGGGCAACAGCCCCAGCATTTT. Protein: CASSDRTGQQPQHF.

This clone was observed a handful of times. The chain combines TRBV7-2 with TRBJ1-6; weak D call: TRBD1 (6 bases). The CDR3 spans 14 residues. Trimming cost V 1 base and J 7 bases, with 8 bases left between them. Germline CDR1 SGHTA, CDR2 FQGNSA. This CDR3 is CASSLVGANSPLHF. The CDR3 bases are TGTGCCAGCAGCTTAGTGGGGGCGAATTCACCCCTCCACTTT.

This rearrangement joins TRBV6-2 or TRBV6-3 to TRBJ2-1; 7 bases agree with TRBD2. CDR3 size: 15 residues. The V segment lost 4 bases and the J segment 7 bases; nucleotides outside the gene matches: 10. Germline V lookup: CDR1 MNHEY, CDR2 SVGEGT. The CDR3, as DNA: TGTGCCAGCAGTTCATCTGCGGGAGTAAGGAATGAGCAGTTCTTC. It codes for CASSSSAGVRNEQFF.

The chain links TRBV15 to TRBJ1-3, with TRBD1 matching over 7 bases. Germline lookup yields CDR1 LNHNV and CDR2 YYDKDF (reference sequence). V lost 5 bases, J lost 2 bases, and 3 bases stayed unmatched. This CDR3 is built from 14 residues. DNA for the CDR3: TGTGCCACCAGCGTCGGGACAGCTGGAAACACCATATATTTT. This codes for CATSVGTAGNTIYF.

The chain carries TRBV6-2 or TRBV6-3 and TRBJ1-5; D not certain. Trimming pared 2 bases from V and 7 bases from J, leaving 15 bases between. This CDR3 comprises 15 residues. Germline V gene lookup returns CDR1 MNHEY and CDR2 SVGEGT. As DNA, the CDR3 is TGTGCCAGCAGTTACGGCCGGGTACCCTGGCAGCCCCAGCATTTT. Translating gives CASSYGRVPWQPQHF.

DNA for the CDR3: TGTGCCGGGGACAGGGTATCAAGGAGTAATTCACCCCTCCACTTT. It codes for CAGDRVSRSNSPLHF. This chain connects TRBV2 to TRBJ1-6; 9 bases map to TRBD1. The CDR3 loop spans 15 amino acids. Per germline, CDR1 SNHLY and CDR2 FYNNEI. Trimming took 11 bases from V and 6 from J; bases not matched to a gene: 11.

The chain employs TRBV7-8 and TRBJ2-2; possible D gene TRBD1, 6 bases. From germline, CDR1 is SGHVS and CDR2 FQNEAQ. V shed 1 base and J shed 3 bases, with 12 bases lying between them. The CDR3 has 16 residues. As DNA, the CDR3 is TGTGCCAGCAGCTTAGGGGTCAGGGGTGACACCGGGGAGCTGTTTTTT. Its translation is CASSLGVRGDTGELFF.

The rearrangement uses TRBV3-1 (or the pseudogene TRBV3-2) and TRBJ1-3; no clear D. The V gene's germline CDR1 is LGHDT and CDR2 YNNKEL (reference sequence). V lost 3 bases to trimming and J lost 0 bases, with 9 bases between them. This CDR3 is built from 15 residues. This chain's CDR3 is CASSHAGLSGNTIYF. The CDR3 bases are TGTGCCAGCAGCCACGCGGGCCTCTCTGGAAACACCATATATTTT.

This clone was recorded only once. The chain uses TRBV19 and TRBJ2-1; 9 bases agree with TRBD1. V was pared by 6 bases and J by 9 bases, with 12 bases of the junction left unmatched. Per the germline V gene, CDR1 is LNHDA and CDR2 is SQIVND (reference sequence). The CDR3 totals 15 residues. In DNA form, the CDR3 reads TGTGCCAGTAGCTTTTCCGGGACAGGGTCCGGTGAGCAGTTCTTC. This gives the protein CASSFSGTGSGEQFF.

This clone was counted between two and nine times. V usage is TRBV11-1 and J usage is TRBJ2-1; TRBD1 might be the D (5 bases). V was trimmed by 5 bases and J by 3 bases, leaving 11 bases between them. Germline V CDR1 and CDR2: SGHAT, FQDESV (reference sequence). The CDR3 spans 14 residues. CDR3 sequence reads: CASSPWQGYNEQFF. For the CDR3, the DNA is TGTGCCAGCAGCCCGTGGCAGGGCTACAATGAGCAGTTCTTC. The whole variable domain, filled in from reference TRBV11-1 and TRBJ2-1, reads EAEVAQSPRYKITEKSQAVAFWCDPISGHATLYWYRQILGQGPELLVQFQDESVVDDSQLPKDRFSAERLKGVDSTLKIQPAELGDSAMYLCASSPWQGYNEQFFGPGTRLTVL.

This clone showed up many times. The CDR3 DNA is TGTGCCAGCAGCTTAGGACTAGTCGGGGACGAGCAGTACTTC. Its protein product is CASSLGLVGDEQYF. The chain links TRBV7-2 to TRBJ2-7; weak D call: TRBD2 (6 bases). The germline gives CDR1 SGHTA, CDR2 FQGNSA. The CDR3 totals 14 residues. V was clipped by 1 base and J by 5 bases, with 12 bases between them. The full variable domain, its missing parts supplied by reference TRBV7-2 and TRBJ2-7, is GAGVSQSPSNKVTEKGKDVELRCDPISGHTALYWYRQSLGQGLEFLIYFQGNSAPDKSGLPSDRFSAERTGGSVSTLTIQRTQQEDSAVYLCASSLGLVGDEQYFGPGTRLTVT.

The CDR3 coding sequence is TGTGCCAGCAGCCAAGACGTCAGCGTGAGGTCCTACGAGCAGTACTTC. This encodes CASSQDVSVRSYEQYF. The rearrangement links TRBV14 to TRBJ2-7; D unclear. Deletions cut 0 bases from V and 1 base from J, with 13 bases between. Looked up from germline, CDR1 is SGHDN and CDR2 is FVKESK. CDR3 length: 16 amino acids.

V usage is TRBV7-3 and J usage is TRBJ2-1; the match to TRBD2 covers 7 bases. Germline V gene data show CDR1 as SGHTA and CDR2 as FQGTGA. CDR3 length equals 17 residues. V lost 2 bases, J lost 3 bases, and 10 bases stayed unmatched. The CDR3: CASSLHAGTNLYNEQFF. For the CDR3, the DNA is TGTGCCAGCAGCTTACATGCCGGGACTAACCTCTACAATGAGCAGTTCTTC.

The CDR3 DNA follows: TGCAGCGTTACGACAGGGGATGGGTCACCCCTCCACTTT. Its translation: CSVTTGDGSPLHF. The V and J genes are TRBV29-1 and TRBJ1-6, with 8 bases identical to TRBD1. Unmatched junction bases numbered 7, after V lost 5 bases and J lost 10 bases. The CDR3 is made up of 13 amino acids. Germline CDR1 is SQVTM and CDR2 is ANQGSEA.

This clone was observed a few times. The chain couples TRBV2 to TRBJ2-1, with 11 nucleotides matching TRBD2. Trimming took 4 bases from V and 9 from J; bases not matched to a gene: 8. CDR1 SNHLY and CDR2 FYNNEI come from the germline V gene. The CDR3 is 15 amino acids. Here the CDR3 DNA reads TGTGCCAGCAGTGTTAGCGGGGGGGCGATGGGTGAGCAGTTCTTC. Translating it yields CASSVSGGAMGEQFF.

This clone was recorded once. This chain joins TRBV19 and TRBJ2-1; 8 bases line up with TRBD2. The V segment lost 7 bases and the J segment 8 bases; nucleotides outside the gene matches: 7. The CDR3 covers 13 residues. Germline V lookup: CDR1 LNHDA, CDR2 SQIVND (reference sequence). DNA of the CDR3: TGTGCCAGTACCCTGACTAGCGAGTATGAGCAGTTCTTC. This encodes CASTLTSEYEQFF.

J is TRBJ1-1 and V is TRBV16, with D possibly matching TRBD1 (5 bases). Looked up from germline, CDR1 is KGHSY and CDR2 is FQNENV. CDR3 length: 15 amino acids. V lost 2 bases and J lost 1, with 11 bases in between. The DNA of the CDR3 is TGTGCCAGCAGCCAAAGGGGAACTACGAACACTGAAGCTTTCTTT. It specifies CASSQRGTTNTEAFF.

This rearrangement joins TRBV9 to TRBJ2-2; D is perhaps TRBD2 (5 bases). V lost 4 bases and J lost 9, with 19 bases in between. CDR3 length: 15 residues. Germline loops: CDR1 SGDLS, CDR2 YYNGEE. The CDR3 region has the DNA TGTGCCAGCAGCTCAAGGTTCGCGGGTTCCCGGGAGCTGTTTTTT. It is translated as CASSSRFAGSRELFF.

The chain has TRBV19 and TRBJ1-2; 9 bases are a match to TRBD1. The CDR3 length is 14 residues. Germline values: CDR1 LNHDA, CDR2 SQIVND (reference sequence). J gave up 5 bases and V 10 bases, and 11 bases lay outside the gene matches. The CDR3 nucleotides are TGTGCCACGACCCCGGGACAGGGAGGATATGGCTACACCTTC. This gives the protein CATTPGQGGYGYTF.

V is TRBV30 and J is TRBJ1-2, with TRBD1 as a possible D gene (6 bases). With 0 bases removed from V and 1 base from J, the gap between germline ends came to 9 bases. Germline V CDR1 and CDR2: GTSNPN, SVGIG (reference sequence). This CDR3 has 14 amino acids. CDR3 in amino acids: CAWSVGGLNYGYTF. The CDR3 region has the DNA TGTGCCTGGAGTGTCGGGGGGCTTAACTATGGCTACACCTTC. Full variable domain (remainder filled in from reference TRBV30 and TRBJ1-2): SQTIHQWPATLVQPVGSPLSLECTVEGTSNPNLYWYRQAAGRGLQLLFYSVGIGQISSEVPQNLSASRPQDRQFILSSKKLLLSDSGFYLCAWSVGGLNYGYTFGSGTRLTVV.

CDR3 region: CASSVLNEKLFF. In DNA, the CDR3 is TGTGCCAGCTCCGTACTTAATGAAAAACTGTTTTTT. J is TRBJ1-4 and V is TRBV18; D gene ambiguous. The germline V and J ends were trimmed by 6 bases and 4 bases, with 6 bases remaining between them. Per germline, CDR1 KGHSH and CDR2 LQKENI. The length of the CDR3 is 12 residues.

The V and J genes are TRBV18 and TRBJ2-5; a possible D gene is TRBD2 (6 bases). CDR3 size: 14 residues. V gave up 3 bases and J gave up 9 bases, with 17 bases separating them. CDR1 and CDR2 from the germline V gene are KGHSH and LQKENI. This CDR3 is CASSPLRRERAQYF. CDR3 DNA sequence: TGTGCCAGCTCACCCCTCCGCCGGGAGAGGGCCCAGTACTTC.

This chain links TRBV9 with TRBJ1-6, with 8 bases fitting TRBD1. The germline V gene encodes CDR1 SGDLS and CDR2 YYNGEE. With V trimmed by 4 bases and J by 7 bases, 4 bases remained unmatched. The CDR3 covers 14 residues. Written as DNA, the CDR3 is TGTGCCAGCAGCCCCCGGACAGGGAATTCACCCCTCCACTTT. Protein sequence: CASSPRTGNSPLHF.

This clone was detected once. The chain is built from TRBV7-6 and TRBJ2-2; 11 bases are shared with TRBD2. This CDR3 spans 18 amino acids. Germline V CDR1 and CDR2: SGHVS, FNYEAQ. Trimming cost V 4 bases and J 0 bases; bases outside gene matches: 7. For the CDR3, the DNA is TGTGCCAGCAGCTCGCCGACTAGCGGGGAGCCGAACACCGGGGAGCTGTTTTTT. It is translated as CASSSPTSGEPNTGELFF.

V is TRBV5-4 and J is TRBJ1-6, with 8 nucleotides matching TRBD1. The CDR3 runs to 15 residues. V gave up 2 bases and J gave up 6 bases; unmatched junction bases: 4. Germline lookup yields CDR1 SGHNT and CDR2 YYREEE (reference sequence). In DNA form, the CDR3 reads TGTGCCAGCAGCTTCCTTGACAGGGGTAATTCACCCCTCCACTTT. Translation: CASSFLDRGNSPLHF.